This T cell receptor beta chain was captured in a study of cytomegalovirus exposure and HLA in healthy donors. The CDR3 has 22 amino acids. CDR1 is ENHRY and CDR2 is SYGVKD in the germline V gene. With 3 bases clipped from V and 2 bases from J, the junction kept 24 bases outside the gene matches. The PCR used 60 Vbeta and 13 Jbeta primers. The data were produced by immunoSEQ multiplex PCR, yet TCRdb's version contains in-frame clones alone and is incomplete. Of more than 100,000 clones listed, 80% are singletons. General study results and limits: Earlier findings revealed that most TCR beta V segments proved productive either about 90% or about 30% of the time.

This clone was seen only once. Its antigen is not known. Sequences were obtained from PBMCs. V gene TRBV10-3 combines with J gene TRBJ2-3; 9 bases are a match to TRBD2. The origin of this receptor is a man aged 45-65 years in good health and CMV-seronegative. CDR3 nucleotide sequence: TGTGCCATCAGTGACTTACCCCCCGGGCCCTGGGTAGCGGGAGAGACCACAGATACGCAGTATTTT. Its translation is CAISDLPPGPWVAGETTDTQYF.